The T cell receptor beta chain under discussion was sequenced for a study of blood T cell repertoires in COVID-19. Study in general: Acute and convalescent COVID-19 samples came from the United States, Italy and Spain. Nucleic acid was either cDNA or gDNA, and it came from T cells, B-cell-depleted T cells, or PBMCs.

CDR3 length equals 14 residues. Losses at the gene ends were 2 bases for V and 3 bases for J; bases not matched to a gene: 3. Germline values: CDR1 MNHEY, CDR2 SVGAGI. Original handling: Reference gene primer amplification in the assay estimated nucleated cell counts. The data were produced by immunoSEQ multiplex PCR, yet TCRdb's version contains in-frame clones alone and is incomplete. V, J and clone size reflect that table, while D and trimming were determined from the DNA. This sample has 110,000 or so clones; about 85% occur once, and the top ten carry 3% to 3.5%. This TCR was recovered from a man aged 35 to 55 with acute or convalescent COVID-19. This chain uses TRBV6-5 with TRBJ1-2; 7 nucleotides agree with TRBD1. Material: peripheral blood. DNA of the CDR3: TGTGCCAGCAGTTACGGGACAGCCGACTATGGCTACACCTTC. Its protein product is CASSYGTADYGYTF.